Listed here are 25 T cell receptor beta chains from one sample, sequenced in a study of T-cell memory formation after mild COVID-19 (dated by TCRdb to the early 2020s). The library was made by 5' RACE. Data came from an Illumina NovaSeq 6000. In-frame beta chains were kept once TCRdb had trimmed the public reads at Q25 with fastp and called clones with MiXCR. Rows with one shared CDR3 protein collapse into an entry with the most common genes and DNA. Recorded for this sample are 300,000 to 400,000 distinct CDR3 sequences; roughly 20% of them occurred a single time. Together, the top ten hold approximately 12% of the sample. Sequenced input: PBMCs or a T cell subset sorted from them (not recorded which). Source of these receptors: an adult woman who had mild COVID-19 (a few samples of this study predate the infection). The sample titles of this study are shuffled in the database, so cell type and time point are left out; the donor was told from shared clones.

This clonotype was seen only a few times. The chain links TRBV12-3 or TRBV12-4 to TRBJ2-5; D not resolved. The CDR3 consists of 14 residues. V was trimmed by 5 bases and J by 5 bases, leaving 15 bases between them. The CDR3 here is CASSRSLASETQYF. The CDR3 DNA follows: TGTGCCAGCAGTCGGTCCTTAGCATCGGAGACCCAGTACTTC.

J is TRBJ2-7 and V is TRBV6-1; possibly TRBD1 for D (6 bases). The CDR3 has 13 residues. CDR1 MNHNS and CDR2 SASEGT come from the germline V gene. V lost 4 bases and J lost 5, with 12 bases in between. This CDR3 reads CASSGNRVHEQYF. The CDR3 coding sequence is TGTGCCAGCAGTGGGAACAGGGTCCACGAGCAGTACTTC.

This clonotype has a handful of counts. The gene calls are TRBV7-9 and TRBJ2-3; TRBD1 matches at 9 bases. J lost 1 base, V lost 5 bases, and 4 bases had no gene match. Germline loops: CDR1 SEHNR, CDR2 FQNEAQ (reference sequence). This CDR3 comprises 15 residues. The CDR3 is CASSDTGGGTDTQYF. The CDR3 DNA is TGTGCCAGCAGCGACACAGGGGGCGGCACAGATACGCAGTATTTT.

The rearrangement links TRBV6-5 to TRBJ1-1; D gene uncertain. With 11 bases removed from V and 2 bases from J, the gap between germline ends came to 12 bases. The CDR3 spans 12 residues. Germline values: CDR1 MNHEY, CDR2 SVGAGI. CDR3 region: CALVGSNTEAFF. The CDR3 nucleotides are TGTGCCCTCGTAGGGTCTAACACTGAAGCTTTCTTT.

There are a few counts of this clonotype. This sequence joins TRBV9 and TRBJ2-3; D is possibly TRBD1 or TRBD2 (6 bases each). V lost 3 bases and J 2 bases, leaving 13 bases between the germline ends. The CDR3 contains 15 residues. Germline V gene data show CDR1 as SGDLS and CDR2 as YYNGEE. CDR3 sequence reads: CASSAGGGPTDTQYF. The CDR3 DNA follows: TGTGCCAGCAGCGCCGGAGGGGGACCCACAGATACGCAGTATTTT.

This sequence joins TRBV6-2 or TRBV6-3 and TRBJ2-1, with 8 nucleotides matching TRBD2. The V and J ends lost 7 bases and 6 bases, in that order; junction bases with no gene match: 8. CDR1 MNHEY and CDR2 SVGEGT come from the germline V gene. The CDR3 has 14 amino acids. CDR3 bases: TGTGCCAGCACCTCGGGACTAGAATTCAATGAGCAGTTCTTC. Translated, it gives CASTSGLEFNEQFF.

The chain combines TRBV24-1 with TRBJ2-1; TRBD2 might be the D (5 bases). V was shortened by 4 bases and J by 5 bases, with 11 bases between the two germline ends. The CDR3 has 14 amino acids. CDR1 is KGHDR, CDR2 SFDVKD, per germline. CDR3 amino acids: CATSDGGTNNEQFF. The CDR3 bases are TGTGCCACCAGTGACGGAGGCACAAACAATGAGCAGTTCTTC.

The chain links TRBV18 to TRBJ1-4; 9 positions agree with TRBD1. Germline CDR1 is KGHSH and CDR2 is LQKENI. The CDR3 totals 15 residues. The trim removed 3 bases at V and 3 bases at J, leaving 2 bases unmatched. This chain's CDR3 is CASSPRQGANEKLFF. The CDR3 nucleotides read TGTGCCAGCTCACCTCGACAGGGGGCTAATGAAAAACTGTTTTTT.

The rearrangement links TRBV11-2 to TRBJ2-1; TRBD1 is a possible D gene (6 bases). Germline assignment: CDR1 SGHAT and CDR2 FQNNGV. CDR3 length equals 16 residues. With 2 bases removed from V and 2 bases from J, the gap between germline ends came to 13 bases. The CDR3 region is CASSLHPTGTYNEQFF. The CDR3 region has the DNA TGTGCCAGCAGCTTACACCCAACAGGGACCTACAATGAGCAGTTCTTC.

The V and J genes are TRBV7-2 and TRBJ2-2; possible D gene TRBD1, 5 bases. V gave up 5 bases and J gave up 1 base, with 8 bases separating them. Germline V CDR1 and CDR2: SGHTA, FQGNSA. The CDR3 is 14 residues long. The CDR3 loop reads CASSVDRNTGELFF. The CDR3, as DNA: TGTGCCAGCAGCGTCGACAGGAACACCGGGGAGCTGTTTTTT.

In DNA, the CDR3 is TGTGCCAGCAGCTTAGAAGGCCCCAGCACCTATGGCTACACCTTC. Its protein product is CASSLEGPSTYGYTF. V and J are TRBV7-9 and TRBJ1-2; D is undetermined. The CDR3 length is 15 residues. CDR1 is SEHNR and CDR2 is FQNEAQ in the germline V gene (reference sequence). V lost 1 base, J lost 4 bases, and 13 bases lay in between.

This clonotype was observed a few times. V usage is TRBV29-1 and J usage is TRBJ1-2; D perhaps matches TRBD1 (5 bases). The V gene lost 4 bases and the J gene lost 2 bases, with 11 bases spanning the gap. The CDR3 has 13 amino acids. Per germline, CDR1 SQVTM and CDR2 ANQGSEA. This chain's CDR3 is CSVGEGENYGYTF. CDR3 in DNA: TGCAGCGTTGGCGAAGGGGAGAACTATGGCTACACCTTC. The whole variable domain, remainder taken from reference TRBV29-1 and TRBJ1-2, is SAVISQKPSRDICQRGTSLTIQCQVDSQVTMMFWYRQQPGQSLTLIATANQGSEATYESGFVIDKFPISRPNLTFSTLTVSNMSPEDSSIYLCSVGEGENYGYTFGSGTRLTVV.

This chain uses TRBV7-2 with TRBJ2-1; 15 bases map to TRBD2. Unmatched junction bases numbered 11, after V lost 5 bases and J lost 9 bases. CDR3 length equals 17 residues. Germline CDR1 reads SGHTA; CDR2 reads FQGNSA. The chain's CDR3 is CASSPALGTSGGSEQFF. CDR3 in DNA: TGTGCCAGCAGCCCAGCGTTGGGGACTAGCGGGGGGAGTGAGCAGTTCTTC. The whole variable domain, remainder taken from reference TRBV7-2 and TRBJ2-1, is GAGVSQSPSNKVTEKGKDVELRCDPISGHTALYWYRQSLGQGLEFLIYFQGNSAPDKSGLPSDRFSAERTGGSVSTLTIQRTQQEDSAVYLCASSPALGTSGGSEQFFGPGTRLTVL.

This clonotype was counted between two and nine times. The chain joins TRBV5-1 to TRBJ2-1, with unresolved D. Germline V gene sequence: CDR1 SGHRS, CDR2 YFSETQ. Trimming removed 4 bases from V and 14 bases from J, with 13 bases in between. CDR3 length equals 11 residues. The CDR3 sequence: CASSAGREEFF. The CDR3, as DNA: TGCGCCAGCAGCGCCGGACGAGAAGAGTTCTTC.

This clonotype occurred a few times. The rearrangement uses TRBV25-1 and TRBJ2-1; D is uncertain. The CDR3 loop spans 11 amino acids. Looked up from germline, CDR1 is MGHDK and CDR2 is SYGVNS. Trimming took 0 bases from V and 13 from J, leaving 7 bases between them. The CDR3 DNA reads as TGTGCCAGCAGTGAATATTTGGGTCAGTTCTTC. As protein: CASSEYLGQFF.

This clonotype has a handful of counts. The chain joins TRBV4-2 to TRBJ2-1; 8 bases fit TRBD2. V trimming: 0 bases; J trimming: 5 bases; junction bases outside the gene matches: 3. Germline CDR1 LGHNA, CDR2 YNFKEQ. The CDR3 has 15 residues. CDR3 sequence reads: CASSQDGSGNNEQFF. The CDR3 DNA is TGTGCCAGCAGCCAAGATGGTAGCGGGAACAATGAGCAGTTCTTC.

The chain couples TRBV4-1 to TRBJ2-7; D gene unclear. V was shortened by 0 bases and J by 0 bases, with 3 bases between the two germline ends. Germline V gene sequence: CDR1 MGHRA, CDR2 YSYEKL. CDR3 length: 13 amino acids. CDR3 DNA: TGCGCCAGCAGCCAAGAGAGCTCCTACGAGCAGTACTTC. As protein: CASSQESSYEQYF.

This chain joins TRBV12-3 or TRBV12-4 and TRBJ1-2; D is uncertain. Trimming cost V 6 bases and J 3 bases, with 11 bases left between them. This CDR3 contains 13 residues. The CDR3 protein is CASSPRTYYGYTF. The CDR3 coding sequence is TGTGCCAGCAGCCCTAGGACCTACTATGGCTACACCTTC.

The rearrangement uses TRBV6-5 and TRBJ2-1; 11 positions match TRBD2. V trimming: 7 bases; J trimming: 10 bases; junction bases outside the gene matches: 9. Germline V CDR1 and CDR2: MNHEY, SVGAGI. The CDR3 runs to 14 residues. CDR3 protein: CASTETSGKDEQFF. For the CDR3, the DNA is TGTGCCAGCACCGAGACTAGCGGGAAAGACGAGCAGTTCTTC.

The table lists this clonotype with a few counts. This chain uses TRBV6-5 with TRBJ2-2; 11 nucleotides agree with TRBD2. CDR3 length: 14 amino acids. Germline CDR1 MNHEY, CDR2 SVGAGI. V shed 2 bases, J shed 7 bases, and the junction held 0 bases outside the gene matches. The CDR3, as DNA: TGTGCCAGCAGTTACGGGACTAGCGGCGGGGAGCTGTTTTTT. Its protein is CASSYGTSGGELFF.

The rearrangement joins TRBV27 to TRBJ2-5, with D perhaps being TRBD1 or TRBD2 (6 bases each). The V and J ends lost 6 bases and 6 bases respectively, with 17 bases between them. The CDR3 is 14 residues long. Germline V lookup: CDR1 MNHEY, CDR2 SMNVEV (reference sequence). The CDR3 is CASSQEGGLKTQYF. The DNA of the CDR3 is TGTGCCAGCAGCCAAGAGGGGGGACTTAAGACCCAGTACTTC.

This CDR3 is CASSSWGDEQFF. CDR3 nucleotide sequence: TGTGCCAGCAGCTCCTGGGGCGATGAGCAGTTCTTC. The chain couples TRBV6-2 or TRBV6-3 to TRBJ2-1; perhaps TRBD1 as D (5 bases). The CDR3 consists of 12 residues. Trimming took off 6 bases at V and 8 bases at J, with 11 bases between the two ends. Germline CDR1 reads MNHEY; CDR2 reads SVGEGT.

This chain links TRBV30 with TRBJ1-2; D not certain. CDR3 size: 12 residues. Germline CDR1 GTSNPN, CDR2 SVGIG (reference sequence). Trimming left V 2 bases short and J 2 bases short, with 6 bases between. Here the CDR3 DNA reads TGTGCCTGGAGTAGAGGGAACTATGGCTACACCTTC. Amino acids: CAWSRGNYGYTF.

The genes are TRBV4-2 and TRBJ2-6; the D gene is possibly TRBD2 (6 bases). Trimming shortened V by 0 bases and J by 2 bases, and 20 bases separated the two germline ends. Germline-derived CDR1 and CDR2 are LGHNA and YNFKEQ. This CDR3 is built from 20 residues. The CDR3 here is CASSQDPSVHRRAGANVLTF. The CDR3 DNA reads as TGTGCCAGCAGCCAAGATCCTAGCGTCCACCGAAGGGCTGGGGCCAACGTCCTGACTTTC.

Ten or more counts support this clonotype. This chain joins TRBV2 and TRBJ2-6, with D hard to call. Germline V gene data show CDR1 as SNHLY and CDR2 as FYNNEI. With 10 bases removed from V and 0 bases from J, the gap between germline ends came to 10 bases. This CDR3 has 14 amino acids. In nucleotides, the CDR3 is TGTGCCATCGTGCTGGACTCTGGGGCCAACGTCCTGACTTTC. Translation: CAIVLDSGANVLTF.